Presented here are 11 T cell receptor beta chains from one specimen sequenced in a study of yellow fever vaccine responses in identical twins. MiXCR, applied by TCRdb to the RT-PCR reads, yields one record per CDR3 protein. The table includes a few thousand distinct CDR3 sequences, roughly 85% detected once. The sample in question was T cells from blood (PBMCs), unsorted or a sorted subset (not recorded which), obtained before or after yellow fever vaccination (not recorded which). Source of these receptors: a young woman who received the yellow fever vaccine.

V usage is TRBV7-9 and J usage is TRBJ1-5, with D perhaps matching TRBD1 (5 bases). Germline-derived CDR1 and CDR2 are SEHNR and FQNEAQ (reference sequence). V shed 5 bases and J shed 6 bases, with 11 bases lying between them. This CDR3 spans 13 amino acids. CDR3 coding DNA: TGTGCCAGCAGCCTCCAGGGAATTCAGCCCCAGCATTTT. Its protein product is CASSLQGIQPQHF.

The chain couples TRBV11-1 to TRBJ2-3, with 7 bases identical to TRBD1. J lost 2 bases, V lost 5 bases, and 10 bases had no gene match. This CDR3 spans 16 amino acids. Germline loops: CDR1 SGHAT, CDR2 FQDESV (reference sequence). The CDR3 coding sequence is TGTGCCAGCAGCGACACAGGGGACAGAGCCACAGATACGCAGTATTTT. Protein product: CASSDTGDRATDTQYF. Full variable domain (rest looked up from reference TRBV11-1 and TRBJ2-3): EAEVAQSPRYKITEKSQAVAFWCDPISGHATLYWYRQILGQGPELLVQFQDESVVDDSQLPKDRFSAERLKGVDSTLKIQPAELGDSAMYLCASSDTGDRATDTQYFGPGTRLTVL.

This chain connects TRBV13 to TRBJ2-1; D remains unclear. The CDR3 runs 15 residues. V was clipped by 7 bases and J by 5 bases, with 18 bases between them. Germline V lookup: CDR1 PRHDT, CDR2 FYEKMQ (reference sequence). The CDR3 loop is CASTRPRSQNNEQFF. CDR3 bases: TGTGCCAGCACCAGACCCAGATCCCAGAACAATGAGCAGTTCTTC.

V is TRBV2 and J is TRBJ1-1; no firm D call. V was trimmed by 3 bases and J by 4 bases, leaving 9 bases between them. This CDR3 has 13 amino acids. In germline, CDR1 is SNHLY, CDR2 FYNNEI. CDR3 sequence (DNA): TGTGCCAGCAGTGAGCACGAGGGCACTGAAGCTTTCTTT. This translates into CASSEHEGTEAFF.

The V gene is TRBV27, the J gene TRBJ1-4; D gene unclear. The CDR3 has 13 residues. V dropped 6 bases and J dropped 8 bases, with 13 bases sitting between them. Germline CDR1 is MNHEY and CDR2 is SMNVEV (reference sequence). The CDR3 protein is CASRGHKGEKLFF. In DNA, the CDR3 is TGTGCCAGCAGAGGGCACAAGGGAGAAAAACTGTTTTTT.

The chain combines TRBV18 with TRBJ2-1; tentatively, D is TRBD2 (7 bases). CDR3 length: 17 amino acids. CDR1 is KGHSH, CDR2 LQKENI, per germline. Trimming pared 0 bases from V and 2 bases from J, leaving 14 bases between. The DNA of the CDR3 is TGTGCCAGCTCACCACCGTCACAGGGAGGGACCTACAATGAGCAGTTCTTC. The encoded protein is CASSPPSQGGTYNEQFF.

Here the CDR3 reads CSARDSGRAWETQYF. For the CDR3, the DNA is TGCAGTGCTAGAGATAGCGGGAGGGCCTGGGAGACCCAGTACTTC. The V and J genes are TRBV20-1 and TRBJ2-5, with TRBD2 matching over 11 bases. Trimming took 0 bases from V and 5 from J; bases not matched to a gene: 5. Germline values: CDR1 DFQATT, CDR2 SNEGSKA (reference sequence). The length of the CDR3 is 15 residues.

This rearrangement joins TRBV11-3 to TRBJ2-5, with D tentatively TRBD1 (5 bases). The CDR3 is 16 residues long. V was clipped by 5 bases and J by 3 bases, with 19 bases between them. CDR1 and CDR2 from the germline V gene are SGHNT and YENEEA. CDR3 loop: CASSLRGVVQEETQYF. CDR3 bases: TGTGCCAGCAGCCTCCGAGGAGTGGTACAGGAAGAGACCCAGTACTTC.

The chain links TRBV3-1 to TRBJ1-2, with D possibly being TRBD1 (5 bases). The germline V and J ends were trimmed by 1 base and 1 base, with 10 bases remaining between them. The CDR3 loop spans 15 amino acids. The germline gives CDR1 LGHDT, CDR2 YNNKEL (reference sequence). CDR3 nucleotide sequence: TGTGCCAGCAGCCAAGTTCCAGGGATTAACTATGGCTACACCTTC. It codes for CASSQVPGINYGYTF.

This clonotype was observed a handful of times. J is TRBJ2-1 and V is TRBV29-1; D is possibly TRBD1 or TRBD2 (5 bases each). The V and J ends lost 7 bases and 4 bases respectively, with 11 bases between them. CDR3 length equals 12 residues. Germline lookup yields CDR1 SQVTM and CDR2 ANQGSEA. In DNA form, the CDR3 reads TGCAGCGGCTACGGGGCTTACAATGAGCAGTTCTTC. The encoded protein is CSGYGAYNEQFF.

The chain has TRBV29-1 and TRBJ1-2; no clear D gene. The CDR3 is 14 residues long. Between the trimmed V and J ends, which lost 2 bases and 2 bases, there was a span of 12 bases. Germline lookup yields CDR1 SQVTM and CDR2 ANQGSEA. The CDR3 DNA follows: TGCAGCGTTGAAACTGATGCCCTCAACTATGGCTACACCTTC. Its protein product is CSVETDALNYGYTF.